This record looks at one TCR beta chain sequence and its context. This clonotype came up a few times. This clone's antigen is unknown. No per-base quality is available; no much larger clone lies one base away. This sample was sequenced with an Illumina NovaSeq 6000. Synthesis of TCR cDNA relied on 5'RACE template switching, a step that introduced a universal primer site along with unique molecular identifiers. cDNA synthesis was primed from both the TCR alpha and TCR beta constant segments. Library amplification involved two PCR steps, and the second step added sample barcodes and sequencing adapters. Sequencing of libraries was done on Illumina HiSeq 2500 (2x100 bp) or NovaSeq (2x150 bp). As for how the authors treated the data: Reads were demultiplexed and collapsed into UMI consensus sequences with MIGEC, and V(D)J alignment was performed with MiXCR. Clonotypes responding to the vaccine were identified with edgeR on replicate PBMC samples, with the criteria of FDR below 0.01 and a log2 fold change above 5 up to day 15. Bulk clonotypes were assigned CD4 or CD8 identity according to which sequenced CD4 or CD8 repertoire held them at higher abundance. TCRdb itself trimmed the public reads at Q25 with fastp, ran MiXCR and retained productive beta chains. Identical CDR3 protein sequences are pooled into one entry, listed with their most common genes and DNA. The V and J calls come from TCRdb's annotation, not from the publication. The table for this sample lists approximately 330,000 distinct CDR3 sequences; under 15% of them were counted only once. About 3% of the sample belongs to the ten largest clones.

Reading the germline V gene (reference sequence) gives CDR1 DFQATT and CDR2 SNEGSKA. V and J are trimmed by 0 bases and 2 bases, and the gene matches miss 5 bases of the junction. The CDR3 has 15 amino acids, counting the end cysteine and phenylalanine. Only the CDR3 DNA is retained, 45 bases long and in frame from the first base. The data were obtained in a study of T cells after yellow fever vaccination (dated by TCRdb to between 2018 and 2020). Looking at the study overall: The SMART-Seq v4 Ultra Low Input RNA kit was used to prepare libraries from fractions with low cell numbers. To track T-cell clones before and after primary and booster YFV17D yellow fever vaccination, bulk TCR alpha and beta repertoires were sequenced longitudinally. Blood was collected at multiple timepoints before and after primary and secondary immunization, and bulk PBMC replicates and cell subsets were isolated. Two healthy male donors, one aged 18 to 30 and one aged 30 to 40 years, made up the cohort.

The treatment or condition label of this sample denotes: live attenuated yellow fever vaccine strain. PBMCs were isolated from peripheral blood using a standard Ficoll-Paque protocol. CD4 and CD8 T-cell fractions were isolated with Dynabeads CD4 and CD8 positive selection kits. RNA was extracted with TriZol from bulk PBMCs, CD4 and CD8 fractions, and dextramer-positive and dextramer-negative fractions. The full study reports these points: The secondary T-cell response was found to be weaker but faster than the primary response, with a peak reached on day 5 rather than on day 15. A small fraction of clonotypes appeared in both the CD4 and CD8 compartments, likely as a result of convergent recombination. The study included only two donors, which limits how far the findings can be generalized. Computational filtering was needed because FACS-sorted repertoires could contain abundant contaminating clonotypes from the bulk population. Most clones expanded after primary vaccination (approximately 95% of CD4 and approximately 90% of CD8) were re-detected after the booster, suggesting that broad memory maintenance occurred.

The source is a man aged 18-30 years who received the YFV17D yellow fever vaccine. The chain was built from TRBV20-1 and TRBJ2-7; 9 bases in between match TRBD2. Specimen: CD4+ T cells sorted from PBMCs, collected 15 days after the yellow fever booster vaccination. The CDR3 protein: CSARDPQRGAYEQYF. The base sequence is TGCAGTGCTAGAGATCCTCAGCGGGGGGCCTACGAGCAGTACTTC.